A single T cell receptor beta chain is shown here with its context. Its antigen is unknown. The sample holds no much larger clone one base away, and base qualities are not on file. Library preparation was by the immunoSEQ multiplex PCR assay. For the multiplex PCR, a mixture combining 60 forward primers for TCR Vbeta segments and 13 reverse primers for TCR Jbeta segments was used. Amplification of the CDR3 region of rearranged TCR beta genes was performed with a multiplex PCR assay on genomic DNA. The amplified TCR beta libraries were sequenced on the Illumina HiSeq System as 87-base-pair reads. In the original analysis: Across the 640 or so repertoires, a later analysis counted tens of millions of unique TCR beta chains, some 11 million of which were shared by at least two donors. A nearest-neighbor algorithm error-corrected the raw reads and collapsed the reads into unique sequences, merging closely related sequences to remove PCR and sequencing errors. CDR3 sequences were aligned to IMGT reference sequences to assign V, D and J gene segments. For a sequence to be retained, a match of at least six nucleotides was required to both a V gene segment and a J gene segment. Rearrangements were classified as productive when the CDR3 lacked stop codons and remained in frame with V and J, and all other rearrangements were classified as non-productive. Following IMGT convention, CDR3 was defined as the stretch from the second conserved V-encoded cysteine up to the conserved J-encoded phenylalanine. The earlier analysis of about 590 of the donors excluded sequences that lacked an unambiguous match to a single V gene segment. An earlier analysis of several hundred of the donors called V segments functional above 56.7% productive rearrangements and segregating when the between-donor standard deviation exceeded 5%. A statistical classification framework was developed to diagnose cytomegalovirus status using the catalog of TCR beta chain sequences. V and J gene assignment, in a later analysis, came from comparing TCR nucleotide sequences with IMGT/GENE-DB human TR gene sequences. Using the TCRdist pipeline, a later analysis assigned CDR3 sequences along with most-parsimonious VDJ recombination scenarios. In a later analysis, each TCR beta chain was defined by its CDR3 amino acid sequence together with its V-gene family, and reads lacking a unique V-gene family were excluded. In a later analysis, 450 to 600 highly shared, low-generation-probability nucleotide sequences were removed to address suspected cross-contamination and a sequencing artifact. In a later analysis, a clonal expansion index was calculated for each public chain from normalized within-repertoire ranks of inferred template counts. A later analysis computed generation probabilities with a VDJ recombination model fitted to out-of-frame rearrangements, and checked the results against IGoR. A later analysis scored TCR-TCR, TCR-HLA and TCR-CMV co-occurrence with hypergeometric tests, applying a repertoire-size bias correction to TCR pairs. False discovery rates were estimated in a later analysis by permuting HLA or CMV assignments 20 times. In a later analysis, co-occurring TCRs were grouped using DBSCAN, with TCRdist sequence similarity added in when clustering inside HLA-allele-positive subsets. Repertoires with fewer than 30,000 or more than 120,000 public chains, plus five repertoires with anomalous nucleotide sharing, were excluded from co-occurrence clustering. In TCRdb, the immuneACCESS table is reduced to in-frame sequences with V and J assigned. These tables do not hold every clone; where another copy was compared, an unresolved V gene accounts for under half, and the others remain unexplained. The DNA was the basis for D and trimming; V, J and clone size are from that table. The sample data list approximately 100,000 clones, and 65% of these were observed just once. Of the sample, less than 4.5% is held by the ten largest clones.

The data are from a study of cytomegalovirus exposure and HLA in healthy donors (dated by TCRdb to between 2016 and 2019). General notes on the study: An earlier analysis of about 560 of the donors reported around 280 Gb of sequence data and some 110 million unique TCR beta sequences obtained from about 180 million T cells. An early release covering some 640 HLA-typed donors comprised about 300 gigabases of sequencing data and 85 million to 100 million unique TCR sequences. Among the roughly 390 genotyped donors, around 81% belonged to the genetic ancestry cluster associated with self-reported Caucasian donors. The study was designed to test whether signatures of past pathogen exposure could be identified by cataloging public T cell receptors. The study profiled the T cell repertoires of hundreds of subjects by immunosequencing and related them to cytomegalovirus serostatus. Along with the roughly 700-subject first cohort, a separate validation cohort of over a hundred different subjects was used. To predict cytomegalovirus infection status, the study brought together high-throughput TCR immunosequencing, statistical association of individual TCRs with disease status, and machine learning. In a later analysis, previously published TCR beta repertoires from more than 500 donors were re-analyzed and high-resolution HLA genotyping was added so that TCR occurrence patterns could be studied. The later analysis used no new phenotypic data to find candidate immune exposures, relying instead on TCR beta sequences and their occurrence across donors. In an earlier analysis of roughly 600 of the donors, high-throughput TCR beta sequencing was used to judge whether each TCR beta V gene segment behaved as functional or pseudogenic. Alongside the repertoire data, information on donor age, sex, ethnicity and CMV serostatus was compiled. Genome-wide SNP genotypes for about 55% of the roughly 670 donors were used in a later genetic analysis, which treated that subset as a discovery cohort. All discovery cohort repertoires had been generated using a single sequencing platform. HLA typing included class I and class II loci at four-digit resolution. Typing coverage differed by locus: A, B, C, DRB1 and DQB1 were typed in about 629-640 donors, DQA1 in about 550, DPA1 in around 580, and DPB1 in around 440. Because of strong linkage in the cohort, roughly 5 DR-DQ haplotypes were treated as single units for association and clustering. Among about 410 genotyped donors of the cohort, an average of approximately 240,000 unique TCR beta nucleotide sequences was sequenced per donor, of which roughly 17% were non-productive.

The cohort consisted of 600 to 700 healthy bone marrow donors. All cohort members were sampled while nominally healthy, although unrecorded immune exposures were likely present. The donor tested CMV seropositive, placing the donor among the 289 seropositive members of the cohort. Every donor gave a peripheral blood sample, and the peripheral blood mononuclear cells from that sample were used for TCR beta sequencing. Genomic DNA was extracted from the blood cell samples with the Qiagen DNeasy Blood Extraction Kit. For CDR1 and CDR2, the germline V gene lists SGHDT and YYEEEE. The CDR3 has 14 amino acids, counting the end cysteine and phenylalanine. CDR3 DNA only is kept here, 42 bases in frame from base 1. Compared with germline, V lacks 4 bases and J lacks 4 bases; bases without a gene match: 8. The investigation overall reported the following: In a later analysis, more than 15,000 TCR beta sequences were associated with specific HLA alleles at a false discovery rate of 0.05. Assigning TCR associations to individual alleles was difficult when HLA alleles, especially DR and DQ, strongly co-occurred. Because some donors lacked HLA typing at each locus, the association tests relied only on the typed subset. Linkage disequilibrium might explain the correlated functional status among segregating V segments, but an unknown experimental factor could not be ruled out. A cluster of highly shared sequence variants was judged likely to be a technical artifact of the sequencing pipeline. For the cohort, immune exposure information was limited to CMV serostatus. The study gave a list of around 170 TCR beta chains associated with cytomegalovirus. Presence/absence analyses assumed roughly uniform sequencing depth across donors, an assumption that may not hold. It was suggested by the authors that the approach could potentially be generalized to other disease states and immunological phenotypes. In both the original and validation cohorts, the classifier was reported to diagnose cytomegalovirus status with high specificity and sensitivity. The cohort was sequenced for TCR beta chains only, and without alpha or paired-chain data the features that could be detected were limited. Across donors, most TCR sequences were observed very rarely, whereas some public TCRs were present in many individuals. Three of the identified cytomegalovirus-associated TCR beta chains were confirmed in vitro to be specific for cytomegalovirus antigens. In a later analysis, several top co-occurrence clusters were reported to appear linked to parvovirus B19, influenza, CMV and Epstein-Barr virus. In a later genetic analysis, a missense DCLRE1C variant was associated with V-gene and J-gene trimming of TCR beta chains, and the association was replicated in an independent cohort. An earlier analysis of 587 of the donors showed that most TCR beta V segments appeared in productive rearrangements either about 87% or about 30% of the time, which broadly matched IMGT annotations. The 87-base-pair reads could not distinguish some IMGT-functional V segments, including TRBV6-2 and TRBV6-3, so those segments were excluded. Because counts were too low, seventeen rarely observed V segments, including chromosome 9 orphons, were excluded from the earlier analysis of around 590 of the donors. According to a later genetic analysis, donors in an Asian-associated ancestry cluster had fewer N-insertions in productive TCRs than the roughly 670-donor mean. A further reported finding was that TCR beta sequences accurately predicted the HLA-A and HLA-B alleles for most subjects in the first cohort. In a later analysis, HLA-associated TCR beta chains were found to be more clonally expanded and to have lower generation probabilities than equally common non-associated chains. According to a later analysis, most CMV-associated TCR beta chains appeared to be HLA-restricted, and the HLA associations seemed to be driven largely by CMV exposure. In a later analysis, TCR association rates were found to vary across HLA loci, with the most associated TCRs seen for DRB1 alleles and the fewest for HLA-C alleles.

This clonotype was obtained from a man aged 25-40 years in good health and CMV-seropositive. The V and J segments used are TRBV5-6 and TRBJ2-7; TRBD2 matches 7 bases in the middle. The sequencing sample was made of PBMCs. The CDR3 in this case is CASSRSGDYYEQYF. The nucleotides read TGTGCCAGCAGCCGGTCGGGGGACTATTACGAGCAGTACTTC.